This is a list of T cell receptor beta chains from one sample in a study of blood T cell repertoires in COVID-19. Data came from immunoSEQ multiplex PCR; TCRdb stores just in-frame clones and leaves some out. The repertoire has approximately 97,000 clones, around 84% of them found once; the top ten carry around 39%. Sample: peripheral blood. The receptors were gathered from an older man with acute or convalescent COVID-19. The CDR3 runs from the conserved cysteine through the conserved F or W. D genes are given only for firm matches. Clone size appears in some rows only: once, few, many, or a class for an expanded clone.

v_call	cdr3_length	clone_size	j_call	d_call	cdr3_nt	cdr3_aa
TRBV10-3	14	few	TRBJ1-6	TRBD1	TGTGCCATCAGGACAGGGGCGAATAATTCACCCCTCCACTTT	CAIRTGANNSPLHF
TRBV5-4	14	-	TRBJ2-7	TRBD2	TGTGCCAGCAGCCCGGGACTAGCGGGAACCGAGCAGTACTTC	CASSPGLAGTEQYF
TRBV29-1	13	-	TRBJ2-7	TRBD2	TGCAGCGTCCCGGCGGGAGGTACCTACGAGCAGTACTTC	CSVPAGGTYEQYF
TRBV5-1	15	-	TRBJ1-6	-	TGCGCCAGCAGGGAAGACAGCAACTATAATTCACCCCTCCACTTT	CASREDSNYNSPLHF
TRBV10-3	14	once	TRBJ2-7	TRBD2	TGTGCCATCAGTGGGGGAGGGAGATCCTACGAGCAGTACTTC	CAISGGGRSYEQYF
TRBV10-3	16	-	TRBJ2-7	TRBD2	TGTGCCATCAATCCTACTGGAAGCGGGAGTTCCTACGAGCAGTACTTC	CAINPTGSGSSYEQYF
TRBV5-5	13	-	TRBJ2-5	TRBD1	TGTGCCAGCACCCAGACAGGGGTCGAGACCCAGTACTTC	CASTQTGVETQYF
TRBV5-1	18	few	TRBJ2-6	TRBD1	TGCGCCAGCAGCTCGTTACAGGGGGCCGGCTCTGGGGCCAACGTCCTGACTTTC	CASSSLQGAGSGANVLTF
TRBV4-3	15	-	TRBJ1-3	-	TGCGCCAGCAGCCAAGACAGGTTTCAGCTCACTACCATATATTTT	CASSQDRFQLTTIYF
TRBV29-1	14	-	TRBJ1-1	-	TGCAGCGTTGAAGATCGGGGGAAGAGCACTGAAGCTTTCTTT	CSVEDRGKSTEAFF
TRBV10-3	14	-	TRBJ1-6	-	TGTGCCATAAGTGGGGGGCCTAATAATTCACCCCTCCACTTT	CAISGGPNNSPLHF
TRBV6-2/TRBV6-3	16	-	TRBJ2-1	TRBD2	TGTGCCAGCAGCCGCCCTAGCGGGAGTGTCGACAATGAGCAGTTCTTC	CASSRPSGSVDNEQFF
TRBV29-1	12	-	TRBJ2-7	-	TGCAGCGTTGAAGAACCGGTGAACGAGCAGTACTTC	CSVEEPVNEQYF
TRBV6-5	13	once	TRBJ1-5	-	TGTGCCAGCTGCAGGGAGGGTAATCAGCCCCAGCATTTT	CASCREGNQPQHF
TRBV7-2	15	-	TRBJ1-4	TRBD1	TGTGCCAGCAGCTTAGGGCAGGGGGCCGGAGAAAAACTGTTTTTT	CASSLGQGAGEKLFF
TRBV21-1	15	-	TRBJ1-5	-	TGTGCCAGCAGGGCGGACAGGGGGAGCAATCAGCCCCAGCATTTT	CASRADRGSNQPQHF
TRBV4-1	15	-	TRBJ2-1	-	TGCGCCAGCAGGCCAGCGGATAGCTCCTACAATGAGCAGTTCTTC	CASRPADSSYNEQFF
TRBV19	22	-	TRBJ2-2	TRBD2	TGTGCCAGTAGTATAGATCTCCTGGCAGGGCATCAGCTAGCGGGAGCCACCGGGGAGCTGTTTTTT	CASSIDLLAGHQLAGATGELFF
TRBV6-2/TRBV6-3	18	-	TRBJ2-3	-	TGTGCCAGCAGCCCCTCCCTGAGGTTGCGGTTTAGCACAGATACGCAGTATTTT	CASSPSLRLRFSTDTQYF
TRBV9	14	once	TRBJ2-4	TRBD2	TGTGCCAGCAGCGTAGGAGTGGGGGGGAACATTCAGTACTTC	CASSVGVGGNIQYF